This T cell receptor (beta chain) comes out of a study of identical twins. TCRdb independently ran MiXCR on the 5' RACE reads; one entry per CDR3 protein. The sample consists of 450,000 to 650,000 distinct CDR3 sequences, roughly 15% of them appearing once. This clonotype was seen only a few times. Its antigen is as yet unknown. General study results and limits: Whereas memory repertoires showed no such difference, abundant cord blood beta clonotypes carried fewer insertions.

Trimming pared 0 bases from V and 4 bases from J, leaving 13 bases between. This CDR3 spans 15 amino acids. CDR1 is SGDLS and CDR2 is YYNGEE in the germline V gene. These records were also assigned to another study, of yellow fever vaccine responses in identical twins.

Sequenced: CD4+ T cells sorted from blood. The origin of this receptor is a young woman in good health. V gene TRBV9 combines with J gene TRBJ1-1, with TRBD1 as a possible D gene (6 bases). In DNA, the CDR3 is TGTGCCAGCAGCGTAGACAGGGAAGAGGTCACTGAAGCTTTCTTT. Translation gives CASSVDREEVTEAFF.